This TCR beta chain was captured in a study of T cells in narcolepsy. Study as a whole: Healthy controls were enrolled alongside patients with narcolepsy type 1 or type 2. Study-wide results and limits: Comparing one patient's CSF and blood CD4+ clonotypes highlighted HCRT- and TRIB2-specific autoreactive clonotypes. Healthy controls reportedly lacked the autoreactive clonotypes serially found in patients' blood.

The protocol was immunoSEQ multiplex PCR, while the TCRdb copy is restricted to in-frame clones and leaves out a portion. This table holds under 35,000 clones, around 86% found once. Of note for this clone: Its target is unknown.

The V segment lost 3 bases and the J segment 7 bases; nucleotides outside the gene matches: 5. The germline CDR1 and CDR2 sequences are SGHRS and YFSETQ. The CDR3 spans 14 residues. V and J are TRBV5-1 and TRBJ1-4, with 8 positions matching TRBD1. This clonotype was sampled from a human donor with narcolepsy. The specimen sequenced was CD45RA- memory CD4+ T cells from PBMCs. CDR3 nucleotide sequence: TGCGCCAGCAGCTCCCCCGGACAGGGTGAAAAACTGTTTTTT. Protein sequence: CASSSPGQGEKLFF.